The rows below give T cell receptor beta chains drawn from one sample of a study of blood T cell repertoires in COVID-19. Sequenced by immunoSEQ multiplex PCR; TCRdb stores in-frame clones only, minus some. The sample lists about 220,000 clones, 80% seen once, with 10% to 15% in the top ten. The sequencing input was peripheral blood. The receptors originated from a human donor in a cohort sampled during active COVID-19. The CDR3 runs from the conserved cysteine through the conserved F or W. The D gene is left open where the match is weak. A clone size is listed for some rows: how often the clone was seen (once, few, many), or a class if it is expanded.

cdr3_aa: CASSQGAVIGYTF; cdr3_nt: TGTGCCAGCAGCCAGGGGGCAGTAATTGGCTACACCTTC; j_call: TRBJ1-2; v_call: TRBV3-1/TRBV3-2; d_call: -; clone_size: once
cdr3_aa: CAISAGDSTGELFF; cdr3_nt: TGTGCCATCAGCGCCGGGGACAGCACCGGGGAGCTGTTTTTT; j_call: TRBJ2-2; v_call: TRBV10-3; d_call: TRBD1; clone_size: -
cdr3_aa: CASSLEGLATQETQYF; cdr3_nt: TGTGCCAGCAGCTTAGAAGGACTAGCGACCCAAGAGACCCAGTACTTC; j_call: TRBJ2-5; v_call: TRBV7-9; d_call: TRBD2; clone_size: few
cdr3_aa: CASSPQGAGELFF; cdr3_nt: TGTGCCAGCAGCCCCCAGGGGGCCGGGGAGCTGTTTTTT; j_call: TRBJ2-2; v_call: TRBV5-6; d_call: TRBD1; clone_size: -
cdr3_aa: CASPGQGVSYEQYF; cdr3_nt: TGTGCCAGCCCTGGACAGGGGGTTTCCTACGAGCAGTACTTC; j_call: TRBJ2-7; v_call: TRBV2; d_call: TRBD1; clone_size: few
cdr3_aa: CASRKGGDNEQFF; cdr3_nt: TGTGCCAGCAGGAAAGGAGGTGACAATGAGCAGTTCTTC; j_call: TRBJ2-1; v_call: TRBV11-3; d_call: -; clone_size: -
cdr3_aa: CASSLGSIGELFF; cdr3_nt: TGTGCCAGCAGTTTAGGTAGCATCGGGGAGCTGTTTTTT; j_call: TRBJ2-2; v_call: TRBV12-3/TRBV12-4; d_call: -; clone_size: once
cdr3_aa: CASTPPALAGGNNEQFF; cdr3_nt: TGTGCCAGCACCCCACCCGCCTTAGCGGGAGGGAACAATGAGCAGTTCTTC; j_call: TRBJ2-1; v_call: TRBV27; d_call: TRBD2; clone_size: -
cdr3_aa: CASSRGDTQYF; cdr3_nt: TGTGCCAGCAGCCGAGGAGATACGCAGTATTTT; j_call: TRBJ2-3; v_call: TRBV21-1; d_call: -; clone_size: -
cdr3_aa: CASSQGAGDDYGYTF; cdr3_nt: TGTGCCAGCAGCCAAGGAGCAGGGGACGACTATGGCTACACCTTC; j_call: TRBJ1-2; v_call: TRBV4-2; d_call: -; clone_size: once
cdr3_aa: CASSPRSGVGQETQYF; cdr3_nt: TGTGCCAGCTCACCACGGTCAGGGGTAGGACAAGAGACCCAGTACTTC; j_call: TRBJ2-5; v_call: TRBV18; d_call: -; clone_size: -
cdr3_aa: CASSTGTVNTGELFF; cdr3_nt: TGCGCCAGCAGCACCGGGACAGTCAACACCGGGGAGCTGTTTTTT; j_call: TRBJ2-2; v_call: TRBV5-1; d_call: TRBD1; clone_size: once
cdr3_aa: CTSSYQDRDGHEQYF; cdr3_nt: TGTACCAGCAGTTACCAGGACAGGGATGGGCACGAGCAGTACTTC; j_call: TRBJ2-7; v_call: TRBV6-5; d_call: TRBD1; clone_size: -
cdr3_aa: CASSLATDAEVEQYF; cdr3_nt: TGTGCCAGCAGCTTAGCAACGGACGCGGAGGTCGAGCAGTACTTC; j_call: TRBJ2-7; v_call: TRBV7-2; d_call: -; clone_size: -
cdr3_aa: CASSLGRGTGELFF; cdr3_nt: TGTGCCAGCAGCTTGGGGCGCGGAACCGGGGAGCTGTTTTTT; j_call: TRBJ2-2; v_call: TRBV7-2; d_call: -; clone_size: -
cdr3_aa: CASSPSWTGGFNEQFF; cdr3_nt: TGTGCCAGCAGCCCTTCCTGGACGGGAGGCTTCAATGAGCAGTTCTTC; j_call: TRBJ2-1; v_call: TRBV3-1/TRBV3-2; d_call: TRBD2; clone_size: -
cdr3_aa: CASSSAGLQQFF; cdr3_nt: TGTGCCAGCAGCTCCGCGGGGTTGCAGCAGTTCTTC; j_call: TRBJ2-1; v_call: TRBV7-9; d_call: -; clone_size: -
cdr3_aa: CSVTSGGSGTQYF; cdr3_nt: TGCAGCGTTACTAGCGGGGGGTCTGGGACCCAGTACTTC; j_call: TRBJ2-5; v_call: TRBV29-1; d_call: TRBD2; clone_size: -
cdr3_aa: CASSSGGEQYF; cdr3_nt: TGTGCCAGCAGCTCGGGGGGGGAGCAGTACTTC; j_call: TRBJ2-7; v_call: TRBV3-1/TRBV3-2; d_call: TRBD2; clone_size: -
cdr3_aa: CASSQEPQGATSYSPLHF; cdr3_nt: TGCGCCAGCAGCCAAGAACCACAGGGGGCCACTTCTTATTCACCCCTCCACTTT; j_call: TRBJ1-6; v_call: TRBV4-1; d_call: TRBD1; clone_size: -
cdr3_aa: CASSLGPGGGELFF; cdr3_nt: TGCGCCAGCAGCCTGGGCCCGGGTGGCGGGGAGCTGTTTTTT; j_call: TRBJ2-2; v_call: TRBV5-1; d_call: -; clone_size: many
cdr3_aa: CASSLTSGVPLSSQETQYF; cdr3_nt: TGTGCCAGTAGTTTGACTAGCGGGGTTCCCCTTTCGTCCCAAGAGACCCAGTACTTC; j_call: TRBJ2-5; v_call: TRBV19; d_call: TRBD2; clone_size: -
cdr3_aa: CASSSPGAGRIF; cdr3_nt: TGTGCCAGCAGTTCCCCCGGCGCGGGTAGGATCTTC; j_call: TRBJ2-1; v_call: TRBV28; d_call: -; clone_size: -
cdr3_aa: CASSLRDIYEQYF; cdr3_nt: TGTGCCAGCAGCCTCCGGGACATTTATGAGCAGTACTTC; j_call: TRBJ2-7; v_call: TRBV14; d_call: -; clone_size: -
cdr3_aa: CASSPIAGGSTDTQYF; cdr3_nt: TGTGCCAGCTCACCCATAGCGGGGGGGTCCACAGATACGCAGTATTTT; j_call: TRBJ2-3; v_call: TRBV18; d_call: TRBD2; clone_size: -
cdr3_aa: CASSPRTGGAFF; cdr3_nt: TGTGCCAGCAGTCCTCGGACAGGGGGAGCTTTCTTT; j_call: TRBJ1-1; v_call: TRBV12-3/TRBV12-4; d_call: TRBD1; clone_size: -
cdr3_aa: CASSRGTGGPSYEQYF; cdr3_nt: TGCGCCAGCAGCCGAGGGACAGGGGGACCTTCCTACGAGCAGTACTTC; j_call: TRBJ2-7; v_call: TRBV4-1; d_call: TRBD1; clone_size: -
cdr3_aa: CASSWGTGRETQYF; cdr3_nt: TGCGCCAGCAGCTGGGGGACAGGGAGGGAGACCCAGTACTTC; j_call: TRBJ2-5; v_call: TRBV5-1; d_call: TRBD1; clone_size: -
cdr3_aa: CASSLDQASSGNTIYF; cdr3_nt: TGCGCCAGCAGCTTGGACCAGGCCAGCTCTGGAAACACCATATATTTT; j_call: TRBJ1-3; v_call: TRBV5-1; d_call: -; clone_size: -
cdr3_aa: CASSPTAAGELFF; cdr3_nt: TGTGCCAGCAGCCCAACGGCGGCCGGGGAGCTGTTTTTT; j_call: TRBJ2-2; v_call: TRBV7-3; d_call: -; clone_size: -
cdr3_aa: CASRGGAGLGEQYF; cdr3_nt: TGTGCCAGCAGAGGGGGGGCAGGGCTCGGGGAGCAGTACTTC; j_call: TRBJ2-7; v_call: TRBV28; d_call: -; clone_size: -
cdr3_aa: CASSPTTSHNEQFF; cdr3_nt: TGTGCCAGCAGTCCCACTACATCCCACAATGAGCAGTTCTTC; j_call: TRBJ2-1; v_call: TRBV27; d_call: -; clone_size: once
cdr3_aa: CAISARGGQGAVSGYTF; cdr3_nt: TGTGCCATCAGCGCCCGAGGGGGACAGGGGGCTGTCAGTGGCTACACCTTC; j_call: TRBJ1-2; v_call: TRBV10-3; d_call: TRBD1; clone_size: -
cdr3_aa: CASLSEGFTGELFF; cdr3_nt: TGTGCCAGCCTCTCGGAGGGGTTCACCGGGGAGCTGTTTTTT; j_call: TRBJ2-2; v_call: TRBV6-5; d_call: -; clone_size: -
cdr3_aa: CASSIQGWSSYNEQFF; cdr3_nt: TGCGCCAGCAGCATACAGGGCTGGAGCTCCTACAATGAGCAGTTCTTC; j_call: TRBJ2-1; v_call: TRBV5-1; d_call: -; clone_size: -
cdr3_aa: CASSYSRGHNEQFF; cdr3_nt: TGTGCCAGCAGTTACTCGAGAGGGCACAATGAGCAGTTCTTC; j_call: TRBJ2-1; v_call: TRBV6-5; d_call: -; clone_size: -
cdr3_aa: CASSFSNRADQAGYTF; cdr3_nt: TGTGCCAGCAGTTTTTCTAACAGGGCCGACCAAGCTGGCTACACCTTC; j_call: TRBJ1-2; v_call: TRBV27; d_call: -; clone_size: -
cdr3_aa: CASSVDRVQETQYF; cdr3_nt: TGCGCCAGCAGCGTGGACAGGGTACAAGAGACCCAGTACTTC; j_call: TRBJ2-5; v_call: TRBV5-1; d_call: TRBD1; clone_size: -
cdr3_aa: CASSRARGYNEQFF; cdr3_nt: TGCGCCAGCAGCAGGGCGAGGGGGTACAATGAGCAGTTCTTC; j_call: TRBJ2-1; v_call: TRBV5-1; d_call: -; clone_size: -
cdr3_aa: CASSYSTLDRDYEQYF; cdr3_nt: TGTGCCAGCAGTTACTCGACACTAGACAGGGATTACGAGCAGTACTTC; j_call: TRBJ2-7; v_call: TRBV6-2/TRBV6-3; d_call: TRBD1; clone_size: -
cdr3_aa: CATTQPGGTEAFF; cdr3_nt: TGTGCCACCACCCAACCCGGGGGAACTGAAGCTTTCTTT; j_call: TRBJ1-1; v_call: TRBV24-1; d_call: -; clone_size: -
cdr3_aa: CASSLGTGGYGYTF; cdr3_nt: TGTGCCAGCAGCCTTGGGACAGGGGGCTATGGCTACACCTTC; j_call: TRBJ1-2; v_call: TRBV27; d_call: TRBD1; clone_size: -
cdr3_aa: CASSGSGLHDQTQYF; cdr3_nt: TGTGCCAGCAGCGGGAGTGGACTACACGATCAGACCCAGTACTTC; j_call: TRBJ2-5; v_call: TRBV9; d_call: -; clone_size: -
cdr3_aa: CASSLKSGKSYGYTF; cdr3_nt: TGTGCCAGCAGCTTGAAGTCAGGGAAGTCCTATGGCTACACCTTC; j_call: TRBJ1-2; v_call: TRBV5-8; d_call: -; clone_size: -
cdr3_aa: CASSLGPNLANGYEQYF; cdr3_nt: TGTGCCAGCAGCTTAGGCCCAAACTTAGCAAATGGTTACGAGCAGTACTTC; j_call: TRBJ2-7; v_call: TRBV7-9; d_call: -; clone_size: -
cdr3_aa: CSASGTSGREDEQFF; cdr3_nt: TGCAGTGCTAGTGGGACTAGCGGGAGGGAGGATGAGCAGTTCTTC; j_call: TRBJ2-1; v_call: TRBV20-1; d_call: TRBD2; clone_size: -
cdr3_aa: CASSFDLAGAQGDTQYF; cdr3_nt: TGCGCCAGCAGCTTTGATCTAGCGGGGGCCCAAGGGGATACGCAGTATTTT; j_call: TRBJ2-3; v_call: TRBV5-1; d_call: TRBD2; clone_size: once
cdr3_aa: CASSYRTGSYGYTF; cdr3_nt: TGTGCCAGCAGTTACCGGACAGGGAGCTATGGCTACACCTTC; j_call: TRBJ1-2; v_call: TRBV6-2/TRBV6-3; d_call: TRBD1; clone_size: -
cdr3_aa: CASSPTSTSTDTQYF; cdr3_nt: TGTGCCAGCAGCCCGACTAGCACTAGCACAGATACGCAGTATTTT; j_call: TRBJ2-3; v_call: TRBV4-2; d_call: TRBD2; clone_size: -
cdr3_aa: CASSLPGTGGKNEQFF; cdr3_nt: TGTGCCAGTAGCCTACCCGGGACAGGGGGTAAGAATGAGCAGTTCTTC; j_call: TRBJ2-1; v_call: TRBV19; d_call: TRBD1; clone_size: -
cdr3_aa: CASSRTGGGTHNYGYTF; cdr3_nt: TGTGCCAGCAGCCGAACGGGGGGAGGGACGCATAACTATGGCTACACCTTC; j_call: TRBJ1-2; v_call: TRBV5-5; d_call: -; clone_size: -
cdr3_aa: CASSLQGQGIGELFF; cdr3_nt: TGTGCCAGCAGTTTGCAGGGACAGGGGATCGGGGAGCTGTTTTTT; j_call: TRBJ2-2; v_call: TRBV27; d_call: TRBD1; clone_size: many
cdr3_aa: CAISESGTLPGADTQYF; cdr3_nt: TGTGCCATCAGTGAGTCGGGGACCCTCCCGGGGGCAGATACGCAGTATTTT; j_call: TRBJ2-3; v_call: TRBV10-3; d_call: -; clone_size: -
cdr3_aa: CASSPRPVSSYNEQFF; cdr3_nt: TGTGCCAGCTCACCCCGCCCAGTCTCTTCTTACAATGAGCAGTTCTTC; j_call: TRBJ2-1; v_call: TRBV18; d_call: -; clone_size: -